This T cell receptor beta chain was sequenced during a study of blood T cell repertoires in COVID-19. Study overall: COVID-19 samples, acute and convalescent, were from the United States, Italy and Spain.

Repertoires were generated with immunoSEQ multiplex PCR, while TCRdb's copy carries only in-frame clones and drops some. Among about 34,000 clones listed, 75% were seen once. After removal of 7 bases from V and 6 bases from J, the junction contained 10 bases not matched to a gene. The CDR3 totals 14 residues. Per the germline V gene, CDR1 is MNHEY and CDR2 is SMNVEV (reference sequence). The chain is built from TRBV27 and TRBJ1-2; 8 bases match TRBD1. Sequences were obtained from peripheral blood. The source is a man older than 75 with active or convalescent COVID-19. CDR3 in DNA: TGTGCCAGCACCCGACAGGGGCCCATAGATGGCTACACCTTC. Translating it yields CASTRQGPIDGYTF.